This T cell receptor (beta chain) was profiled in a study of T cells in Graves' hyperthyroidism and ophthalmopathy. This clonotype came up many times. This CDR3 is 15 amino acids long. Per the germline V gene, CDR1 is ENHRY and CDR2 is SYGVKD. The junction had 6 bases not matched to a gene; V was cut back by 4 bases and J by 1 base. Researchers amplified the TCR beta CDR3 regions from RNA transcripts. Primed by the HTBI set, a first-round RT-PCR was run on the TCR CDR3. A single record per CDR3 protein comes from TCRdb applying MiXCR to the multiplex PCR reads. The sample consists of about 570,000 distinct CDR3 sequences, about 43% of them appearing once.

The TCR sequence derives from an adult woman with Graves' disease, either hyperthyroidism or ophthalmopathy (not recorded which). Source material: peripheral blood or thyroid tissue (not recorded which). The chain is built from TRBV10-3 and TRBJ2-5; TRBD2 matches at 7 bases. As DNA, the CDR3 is TGTGCCATCAGTGCCGTAGCGGGTCTCCAAGAGACCCAGTACTTC. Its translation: CAISAVAGLQETQYF.